These T cell receptor beta chains were read from a single sample in a study of blood T cell repertoires in COVID-19. The assay was immunoSEQ multiplex PCR, and TCRdb's table has in-frame clones only and misses some. The table has 250,000 to 350,000 clones, nearly 90% seen once. Sequencing was performed on PBMCs or T cells enriched from blood (not recorded which). Receptor source: a woman aged 18-29 years with acute COVID-19. The CDR3 runs from the conserved cysteine through the conserved F or W. D genes are given only for firm matches. Clone size, where shown, is once, few, many, or a class for clones that have expanded.

j_call: TRBJ1-6; clone_size: few; v_call: TRBV28; d_call: NA; cdr3_nt: TGTGCCAGCAGTAACGACAGAAATTCACCCCTCCACTTT; cdr3_aa: CASSNDRNSPLHF
j_call: TRBJ1-4; clone_size: NA; v_call: TRBV3-1/TRBV3-2; d_call: NA; cdr3_nt: TGTGCCAGCACCGGCGGGACTGAAAATGAAAAACTGTTTTTT; cdr3_aa: CASTGGTENEKLFF
j_call: TRBJ2-7; clone_size: NA; v_call: TRBV5-6; d_call: NA; cdr3_nt: TGTGCCAGCAGCCTGACAGGGCCACGACTAGTGAGTACTCCCTACGAGCAGTACTTC; cdr3_aa: CASSLTGPRLVSTPYEQYF
j_call: TRBJ2-7; clone_size: once; v_call: TRBV30; d_call: NA; cdr3_nt: TGTGCCTGGGGGCTGGGGCGCAGGTACGAGCAGTACTTC; cdr3_aa: CAWGLGRRYEQYF
j_call: TRBJ1-1; clone_size: NA; v_call: TRBV6-5; d_call: TRBD1; cdr3_nt: TGTGCCAGCAAATGGACAGGGACTTTAGGCACTGAAGCTTTCTTT; cdr3_aa: CASKWTGTLGTEAFF
j_call: TRBJ2-1; clone_size: NA; v_call: TRBV11-2; d_call: NA; cdr3_nt: TGTGCCAGCAGCTTAGCCGGGGGTTACTACAATGAGCAGTTCTTC; cdr3_aa: CASSLAGGYYNEQFF
j_call: TRBJ1-2; clone_size: once; v_call: TRBV28; d_call: NA; cdr3_nt: TGTGCCAGCAGTTCCTTCGGGGAGGACGGCTATGGCTACACCTTC; cdr3_aa: CASSSFGEDGYGYTF
j_call: TRBJ2-1; clone_size: NA; v_call: TRBV27; d_call: NA; cdr3_nt: TGTGCCAGCAGTTTGGGGGCTGGCAACCCCTACAATGAGCAGTTCTTC; cdr3_aa: CASSLGAGNPYNEQFF
j_call: TRBJ1-5; clone_size: NA; v_call: TRBV10-3; d_call: NA; cdr3_nt: TGTGCCATCAGAGGGGGAGGCAATCAGCCCCAGCATTTT; cdr3_aa: CAIRGGGNQPQHF
j_call: TRBJ2-7; clone_size: NA; v_call: TRBV10-3; d_call: TRBD2; cdr3_nt: TGTGCCATCACGGCGGGAGGGTCCTACGAGCAGTACTTC; cdr3_aa: CAITAGGSYEQYF
j_call: TRBJ2-7; clone_size: NA; v_call: TRBV4-3; d_call: NA; cdr3_nt: TGCGCCAGCAGCCAAACCAACCGGGAGTACGAGCAGTACTTC; cdr3_aa: CASSQTNREYEQYF
j_call: TRBJ2-7; clone_size: once; v_call: TRBV7-3; d_call: TRBD2; cdr3_nt: TGTGCCAGCAGCCGACCCGGGACTAGCGGGGTGGGATTTTACTACGAGCAGTACTTC; cdr3_aa: CASSRPGTSGVGFYYEQYF
j_call: TRBJ2-7; clone_size: NA; v_call: TRBV7-8; d_call: TRBD1; cdr3_nt: TGTGCCAGCAGCATTGGACAGGGCCACTACGAGCAGTACTTC; cdr3_aa: CASSIGQGHYEQYF
j_call: TRBJ2-4; clone_size: NA; v_call: TRBV5-1; d_call: NA; cdr3_nt: TGCGCCAGCAGCGAGAACAGAAACATTCAGTACTTC; cdr3_aa: CASSENRNIQYF
j_call: TRBJ2-1; clone_size: NA; v_call: TRBV14; d_call: NA; cdr3_nt: TGTGCCAGCAGCCGCCCGCCTACTGCGTACAATGAGCAGTTCTTC; cdr3_aa: CASSRPPTAYNEQFF
j_call: TRBJ1-5; clone_size: NA; v_call: TRBV6-5; d_call: NA; cdr3_nt: TGTGCCAGCAGGGCAGGGGTTAGCAATCAGCCCCAGCATTTT; cdr3_aa: CASRAGVSNQPQHF
j_call: TRBJ1-1; clone_size: NA; v_call: TRBV5-1; d_call: NA; cdr3_nt: TGCGCCAGCAGCGGGGGACACCGGAACACTGAAGCTTTCTTT; cdr3_aa: CASSGGHRNTEAFF
j_call: TRBJ1-5; clone_size: NA; v_call: TRBV3-1/TRBV3-2; d_call: NA; cdr3_nt: TGTGCCAGCAGCCTAGCTTATAGCGGTCAGCCCCAGCATTTT; cdr3_aa: CASSLAYSGQPQHF
j_call: TRBJ2-5; clone_size: NA; v_call: TRBV14; d_call: NA; cdr3_nt: TGTGCCAGCAGCCAAGAACTGCGAAACCAAGAGACCCAGTACTTC; cdr3_aa: CASSQELRNQETQYF
j_call: TRBJ2-2; clone_size: NA; v_call: TRBV28; d_call: NA; cdr3_nt: TGTGCCAGCAGTCTCAGGACCGGGGAGCTGTTTTTT; cdr3_aa: CASSLRTGELFF
j_call: TRBJ2-3; clone_size: NA; v_call: TRBV5-8; d_call: TRBD2; cdr3_nt: TGTGCCAGCAGCTTGCGAGTAGCGGGAGGGTTAGATACGCAGTATTTT; cdr3_aa: CASSLRVAGGLDTQYF
j_call: TRBJ2-7; clone_size: NA; v_call: TRBV18; d_call: NA; cdr3_nt: TGTGCCAGCTCAACCGGGGCCGGGAGGGACAGTTACTACTTC; cdr3_aa: CASSTGAGRDSYYF
j_call: TRBJ2-7; clone_size: once; v_call: TRBV7-9; d_call: NA; cdr3_nt: TGTGCCAGCAGCACGGTAGCTGGGGAGCAGTACTTC; cdr3_aa: CASSTVAGEQYF
j_call: TRBJ2-7; clone_size: once; v_call: TRBV24-1; d_call: TRBD2; cdr3_nt: TGTGCCACCAGTGATCCCCGGACTAGCGGGAGGTCCCACGAGCAGTACTTC; cdr3_aa: CATSDPRTSGRSHEQYF
j_call: TRBJ2-7; clone_size: NA; v_call: TRBV4-1; d_call: TRBD1; cdr3_nt: TGCGCCAGCAGCCAGGCGGGACAGGGAGGAGCCGAGCAGTACTTC; cdr3_aa: CASSQAGQGGAEQYF
j_call: TRBJ2-7; clone_size: NA; v_call: TRBV27; d_call: TRBD2; cdr3_nt: TGTGCCAGCAGTTTATCGGGCGGGAGGAACGAGCAGTACTTC; cdr3_aa: CASSLSGGRNEQYF
j_call: TRBJ1-2; clone_size: NA; v_call: TRBV28; d_call: NA; cdr3_nt: TGTGCCAGCAGTTTACTCCCTGGACTTGACCCCTATGGCTACACCTTC; cdr3_aa: CASSLLPGLDPYGYTF
j_call: TRBJ1-2; clone_size: few; v_call: TRBV27; d_call: NA; cdr3_nt: TGTGCCAGCAGCCCGGGGGGGTACTTCTATGGCTACACCTTC; cdr3_aa: CASSPGGYFYGYTF
j_call: TRBJ2-3; clone_size: once; v_call: TRBV14; d_call: TRBD2; cdr3_nt: TGTGCCTGCTCTAGCGGGAGAATAAGCACAGATACGCAGTATTTT; cdr3_aa: CACSSGRISTDTQYF
j_call: TRBJ1-5; clone_size: NA; v_call: TRBV28; d_call: TRBD1; cdr3_nt: TGTGCCAGCAGTCCCGGGACAGACCTCAATCAGCCCCAGCATTTT; cdr3_aa: CASSPGTDLNQPQHF
j_call: TRBJ1-2; clone_size: NA; v_call: TRBV4-1; d_call: NA; cdr3_nt: TGCGCCAGCAGCCACACACAGGGAACTAACTATGGCTACACCTTC; cdr3_aa: CASSHTQGTNYGYTF
j_call: TRBJ1-6; clone_size: once; v_call: TRBV19; d_call: TRBD1; cdr3_nt: TGTGCCAGTAGTCCGACAGGGGGTATCAATTCACCCCTCCACTTT; cdr3_aa: CASSPTGGINSPLHF
j_call: TRBJ1-4; clone_size: NA; v_call: TRBV18; d_call: NA; cdr3_nt: TGTGCCAGCTCACCACTAACGGACAAGGCGACCGGAAAACTGTTTTTT; cdr3_aa: CASSPLTDKATGKLFF
j_call: TRBJ2-1; clone_size: few; v_call: TRBV9; d_call: TRBD2; cdr3_nt: TGTGCCAGCAGCGTAGGCAGCGGGGGACATAATGAGCAGTTCTTC; cdr3_aa: CASSVGSGGHNEQFF
j_call: TRBJ1-4; clone_size: NA; v_call: TRBV18; d_call: NA; cdr3_nt: TGTGCCAGCTCACCTGCTCGGGCCCAGGGCGGTGAAAAACTGTTTTTT; cdr3_aa: CASSPARAQGGEKLFF
j_call: TRBJ2-3; clone_size: NA; v_call: TRBV6-1; d_call: TRBD2; cdr3_nt: TGTGCCAGCAGTGAGGCGGGAGAAGGAGATACGCAGTATTTT; cdr3_aa: CASSEAGEGDTQYF
j_call: TRBJ2-1; clone_size: NA; v_call: TRBV18; d_call: TRBD2; cdr3_nt: TGTGCCAGCTCACCACCAACTAGCGGGAGAAATGAGCAGTTCTTC; cdr3_aa: CASSPPTSGRNEQFF
j_call: TRBJ2-1; clone_size: NA; v_call: TRBV7-2; d_call: TRBD1; cdr3_nt: TGTGCCAGCAGCCCCGGACAGGGAAACTACAATGAGCAGTTCTTC; cdr3_aa: CASSPGQGNYNEQFF
j_call: TRBJ1-6; clone_size: NA; v_call: TRBV10-2; d_call: TRBD1; cdr3_nt: TGCGCCAGCAGTGAGGACAGGGAAAATAATTCACCCCTCCACTTT; cdr3_aa: CASSEDRENNSPLHF
j_call: TRBJ2-1; clone_size: NA; v_call: TRBV6-2/TRBV6-3; d_call: TRBD2; cdr3_nt: TGTGCCAGCAGACCTAGCGGGAGGGCGAATGAGCAGTTCTTC; cdr3_aa: CASRPSGRANEQFF
j_call: TRBJ1-5; clone_size: once; v_call: TRBV7-6; d_call: NA; cdr3_nt: TGTGCCAGCAGCTTAGACAGCGGCCGCGGAAATCAGCCCCAGCATTTT; cdr3_aa: CASSLDSGRGNQPQHF
j_call: TRBJ2-3; clone_size: NA; v_call: TRBV13; d_call: TRBD2; cdr3_nt: TGTGCCAGCAACACGCCAGGGACTAGCGGGCGTGGGGCCACAGATACGCAGTATTTT; cdr3_aa: CASNTPGTSGRGATDTQYF
j_call: TRBJ2-5; clone_size: NA; v_call: TRBV27; d_call: NA; cdr3_nt: TGTGCCAGCAGTACTCAGGGGTGGGACGCCGTAGAGACCCAGTACTTC; cdr3_aa: CASSTQGWDAVETQYF
j_call: TRBJ1-4; clone_size: NA; v_call: TRBV6-4; d_call: NA; cdr3_nt: TGTGCCAGCAGTGAGACAGCAACTAATGAAAAACTGTTTTTT; cdr3_aa: CASSETATNEKLFF
j_call: TRBJ1-2; clone_size: once; v_call: TRBV7-9; d_call: NA; cdr3_nt: TGTGCCAGCAGCCCAGCCGGGACACCTAACTATGGCTACACCTTC; cdr3_aa: CASSPAGTPNYGYTF
j_call: TRBJ2-5; clone_size: NA; v_call: TRBV4-3; d_call: NA; cdr3_nt: TGCGCCAGCAGCCAAGACATTGGCGGGTTCCAGTACTTC; cdr3_aa: CASSQDIGGFQYF
j_call: TRBJ1-5; clone_size: NA; v_call: TRBV4-1; d_call: NA; cdr3_nt: TGCGCCAGCAGCCAAGATTCAAGGGGCCCCGCGGCCTACAATCAGCCCCAGCATTTT; cdr3_aa: CASSQDSRGPAAYNQPQHF
j_call: TRBJ2-7; clone_size: NA; v_call: TRBV6-1; d_call: NA; cdr3_nt: TGTGCCAGCAGTGACGACCCGGGTGGGCAGTACTTC; cdr3_aa: CASSDDPGGQYF
j_call: TRBJ1-1; clone_size: NA; v_call: TRBV6-6; d_call: NA; cdr3_nt: TGTGCCAGCAGTTACTCCTCACGGAGGAACACTGAAGCTTTCTTT; cdr3_aa: CASSYSSRRNTEAFF
j_call: TRBJ1-5; clone_size: NA; v_call: TRBV24-1; d_call: TRBD1; cdr3_nt: TGTGCCACCAGTGATTCGGGACAGGGGCCGGGTCAGCCCCAGCATTTT; cdr3_aa: CATSDSGQGPGQPQHF
j_call: TRBJ2-7; clone_size: once; v_call: TRBV9; d_call: NA; cdr3_nt: TGTGCCAGCAGCCCCCGGGACTTCTACGAGCAGTACTTC; cdr3_aa: CASSPRDFYEQYF
j_call: TRBJ2-3; clone_size: NA; v_call: TRBV2; d_call: TRBD2; cdr3_nt: TGTGCCAGCAGTCCTCGGACTAGGGCAGATACGCAGTATTTT; cdr3_aa: CASSPRTRADTQYF
j_call: TRBJ1-5; clone_size: NA; v_call: TRBV6-5; d_call: NA; cdr3_nt: TGTGCCAGCAGCAGCGACAGGACTAGCAATCAGCCCCAGCATTTT; cdr3_aa: CASSSDRTSNQPQHF
j_call: TRBJ1-2; clone_size: NA; v_call: TRBV6-5; d_call: NA; cdr3_nt: TGTGCCAGCAGCAAGGACAGTAACTATGGCTACACCTTC; cdr3_aa: CASSKDSNYGYTF
j_call: TRBJ2-7; clone_size: NA; v_call: TRBV9; d_call: NA; cdr3_nt: TGTGCCAGCAGCGTAGGGTCTGACGGGGGCTCCTACGAGCAGTACTTC; cdr3_aa: CASSVGSDGGSYEQYF
j_call: TRBJ1-5; clone_size: once; v_call: TRBV2; d_call: TRBD1; cdr3_nt: TGTGCCAGCAGTGAGGTTACAGGGGGCAATCAGCCCCAGCATTTT; cdr3_aa: CASSEVTGGNQPQHF
j_call: TRBJ2-5; clone_size: NA; v_call: TRBV5-5; d_call: NA; cdr3_nt: TGTGCCAGCAGCCTAGGTCAACCCCGAATATTCCAAGAGACCCAGTACTTC; cdr3_aa: CASSLGQPRIFQETQYF